This T cell receptor (beta chain) derives from a study of blood T cell repertoires in COVID-19. The wider study: Donors in the United States, Italy and Spain gave samples during acute or convalescent COVID-19.

Sequencing was performed with immunoSEQ multiplex PCR; in TCRdb, only in-frame clones are kept and a portion is missing. This sample has about 55,000 clones, with about 80% found just once. J was trimmed by 2 bases and V by 5 bases; bases with no gene match: 2. This CDR3 has 15 amino acids. CDR1 PRHDT and CDR2 FYEKMQ come from the germline V gene (reference sequence). The TCR was taken from a human donor in a cohort sampled during active COVID-19. This chain connects TRBV13 to TRBJ2-3; 12 nucleotides agree with TRBD2. The sample was peripheral blood. The CDR3 coding sequence is TGTGCCAGCAGCGGACTAGCGGGATTCACAGATACGCAGTATTTT. Protein: CASSGLAGFTDTQYF.